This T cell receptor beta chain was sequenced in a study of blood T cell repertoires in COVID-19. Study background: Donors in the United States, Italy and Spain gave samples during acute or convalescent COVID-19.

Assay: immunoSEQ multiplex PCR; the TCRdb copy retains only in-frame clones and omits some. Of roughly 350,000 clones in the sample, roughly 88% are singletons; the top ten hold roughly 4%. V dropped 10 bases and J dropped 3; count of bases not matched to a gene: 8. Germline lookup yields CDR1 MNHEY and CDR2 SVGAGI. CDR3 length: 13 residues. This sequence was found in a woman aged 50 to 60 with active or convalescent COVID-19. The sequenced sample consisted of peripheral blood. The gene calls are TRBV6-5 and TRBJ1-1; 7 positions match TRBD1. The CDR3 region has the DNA TGTGCCACGGACAGGCTTGGGGACACTGAAGCTTTCTTT. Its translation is CATDRLGDTEAFF.